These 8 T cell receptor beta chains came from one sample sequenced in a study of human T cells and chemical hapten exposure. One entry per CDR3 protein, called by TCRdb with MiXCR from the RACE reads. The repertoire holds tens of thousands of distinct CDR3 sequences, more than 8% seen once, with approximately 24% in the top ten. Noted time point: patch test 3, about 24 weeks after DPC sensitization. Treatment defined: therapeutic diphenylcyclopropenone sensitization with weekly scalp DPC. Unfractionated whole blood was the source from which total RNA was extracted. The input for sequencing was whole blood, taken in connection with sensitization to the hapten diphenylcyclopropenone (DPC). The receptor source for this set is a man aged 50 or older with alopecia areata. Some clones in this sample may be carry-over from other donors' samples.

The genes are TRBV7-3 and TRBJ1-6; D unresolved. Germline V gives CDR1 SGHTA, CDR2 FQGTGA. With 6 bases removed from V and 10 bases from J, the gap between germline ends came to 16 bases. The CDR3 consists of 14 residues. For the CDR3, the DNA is TGTGCCAGCAGTATAAGGTATCCCTGGTCACCCCTCCACTTT. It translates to CASSIRYPWSPLHF.

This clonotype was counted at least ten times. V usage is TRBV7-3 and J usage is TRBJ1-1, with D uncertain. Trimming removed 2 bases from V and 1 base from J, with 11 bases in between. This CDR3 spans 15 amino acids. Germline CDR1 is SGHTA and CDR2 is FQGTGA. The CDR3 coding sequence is TGTGCCAGCAGCTTACTCGGCGGTCCGAACACTGAAGCTTTCTTT. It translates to CASSLLGGPNTEAFF.

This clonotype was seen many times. In DNA, the CDR3 is TGTGCCAGCAGTTTGAACGCTGGGGAGCTGTTTTTT. It specifies CASSLNAGELFF. The gene calls are TRBV27 and TRBJ2-2; no definite D call. The CDR3 is made up of 12 amino acids. Trimming took 3 bases from V and 8 from J, leaving 7 bases between them. Germline V gene lookup returns CDR1 MNHEY and CDR2 SMNVEV (reference sequence).

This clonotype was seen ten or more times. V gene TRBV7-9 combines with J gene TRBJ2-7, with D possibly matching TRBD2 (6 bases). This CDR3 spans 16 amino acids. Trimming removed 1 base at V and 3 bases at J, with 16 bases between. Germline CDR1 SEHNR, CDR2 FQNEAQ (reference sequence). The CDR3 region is CASSLVGGRGNYEQYF. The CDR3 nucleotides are TGTGCCAGCAGCTTAGTGGGGGGACGCGGGAACTACGAGCAGTACTTC. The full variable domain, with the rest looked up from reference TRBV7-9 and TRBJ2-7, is DTGVSQNPRHKITKRGQNVTFRCDPISEHNRLYWYRQTLGQGPEFLTYFQNEAQLEKSRLLSDRFSAERPKGSFSTLEIQRTEQGDSAMYLCASSLVGGRGNYEQYFGPGTRLTVT.

Written as DNA, the CDR3 is TGCAGTGCGTCGAGGGGATCTGGCCATCAGCCCCAGCATTTT. The encoded protein is CSASRGSGHQPQHF. The rearrangement joins TRBV20-1 to TRBJ1-5, with D maybe TRBD1 (5 bases). In germline, CDR1 is DFQATT, CDR2 SNEGSKA (reference sequence). Trimming pared 6 bases from V and 5 bases from J, leaving 17 bases between. CDR3 length: 14 residues.

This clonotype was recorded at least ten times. The chain's CDR3 is CASSPEGGYRANEQFF. CDR3 sequence (DNA): TGCGCCAGCAGCCCCGAGGGCGGCTATAGGGCCAATGAGCAGTTCTTC. The rearrangement joins TRBV5-1 to TRBJ2-1, with D perhaps TRBD2 (5 bases). The CDR3 has 16 residues. Germline CDR1 is SGHRS and CDR2 is YFSETQ. V was clipped by 4 bases and J by 6 bases, with 20 bases between them.

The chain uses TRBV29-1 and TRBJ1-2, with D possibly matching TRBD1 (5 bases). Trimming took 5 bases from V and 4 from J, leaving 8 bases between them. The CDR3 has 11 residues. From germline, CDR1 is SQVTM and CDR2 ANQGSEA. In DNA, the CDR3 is TGCAGCGTTTACGACAGCTATGGCTACACCTTC. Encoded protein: CSVYDSYGYTF.

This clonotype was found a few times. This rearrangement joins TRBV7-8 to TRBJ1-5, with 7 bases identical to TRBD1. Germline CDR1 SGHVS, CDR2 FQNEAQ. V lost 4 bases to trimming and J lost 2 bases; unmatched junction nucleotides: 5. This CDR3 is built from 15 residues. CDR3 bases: TGTGCCAGCAGCTCGAGGGGGCTGGGCAATCAGCCCCAGCATTTT. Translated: CASSSRGLGNQPQHF. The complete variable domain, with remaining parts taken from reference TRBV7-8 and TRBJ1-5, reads GAGVSQSPRYKVAKRGQDVALRCDPISGHVSLFWYQQALGQGPEFLTYFQNEAQLDKSGLPSDRFFAERPEGSVSTLKIQRTQQEDSAVYLCASSSRGLGNQPQHFGDGTRLSIL.